A few counts support the clone carrying this T cell receptor beta chain. Antigen unknown. It was template switching that added a universal primer site, and there were unique molecular identifiers on the cDNA. In TCRdb, the 5' RACE reads were re-called with MiXCR into one record per CDR3 protein. The repertoire holds about 920,000 distinct CDR3 sequences, with 12% as singletons. These data belong to a study of identical twins. Whole-study findings and limits: Out-of-frame sharing of TCR alpha in monozygotic twins was underestimated by models. Reduced insertions were recorded for abundant cord blood beta clonotypes, with no such pattern in memory repertoires. Instead of following the same donors, the conclusions were based on cross-sectional statistical analysis.

This sample was shared with a second study, whose subject was yellow fever vaccine responses in identical twins.

The origin of this receptor is a woman under 30 in good health. The source material was PBMCs.

The chain's CDR3 is CASSIRLATDTQYF. In DNA form, the CDR3 reads TGTGCCAGTAGTATACGGCTAGCGACAGATACGCAGTATTTT. V gene TRBV19 combines with J gene TRBJ2-3, with D perhaps TRBD2 (6 bases). Germline CDR1 is LNHDA and CDR2 is SQIVND (reference sequence). There are 14 residues in the CDR3. V shed 2 bases and J shed 3 bases, with 9 bases lying between them.